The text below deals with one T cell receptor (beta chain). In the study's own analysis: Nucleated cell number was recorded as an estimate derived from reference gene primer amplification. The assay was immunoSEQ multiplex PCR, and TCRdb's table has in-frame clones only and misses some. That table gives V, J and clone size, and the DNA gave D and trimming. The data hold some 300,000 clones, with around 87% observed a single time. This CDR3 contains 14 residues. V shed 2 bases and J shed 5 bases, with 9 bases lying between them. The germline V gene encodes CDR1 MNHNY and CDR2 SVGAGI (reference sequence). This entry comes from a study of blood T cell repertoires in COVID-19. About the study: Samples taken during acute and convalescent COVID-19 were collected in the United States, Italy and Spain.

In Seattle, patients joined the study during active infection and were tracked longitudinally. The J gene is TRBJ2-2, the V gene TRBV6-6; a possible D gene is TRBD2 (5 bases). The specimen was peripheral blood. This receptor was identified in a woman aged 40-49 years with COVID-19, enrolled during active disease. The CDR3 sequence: CASSYTGGTGELFF. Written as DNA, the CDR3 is TGTGCCAGCAGTTACACCGGAGGAACCGGGGAGCTGTTTTTT.